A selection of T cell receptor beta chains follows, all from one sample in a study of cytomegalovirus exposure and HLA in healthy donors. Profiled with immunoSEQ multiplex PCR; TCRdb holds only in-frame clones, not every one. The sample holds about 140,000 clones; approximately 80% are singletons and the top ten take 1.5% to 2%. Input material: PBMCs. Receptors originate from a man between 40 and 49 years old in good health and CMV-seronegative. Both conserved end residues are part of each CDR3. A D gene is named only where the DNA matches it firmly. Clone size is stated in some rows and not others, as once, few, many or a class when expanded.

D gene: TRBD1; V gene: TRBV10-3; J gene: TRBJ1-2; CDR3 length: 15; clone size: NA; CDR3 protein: CAISEGQGESYGYTF; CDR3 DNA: TGTGCCATCAGTGAGGGACAGGGAGAGAGCTATGGCTACACCTTC
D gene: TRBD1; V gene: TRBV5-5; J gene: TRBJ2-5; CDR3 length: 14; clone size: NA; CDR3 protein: CASSLGGQGDTQYF; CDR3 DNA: TGTGCCAGCAGCTTGGGGGGCCAGGGGGACACCCAGTACTTC
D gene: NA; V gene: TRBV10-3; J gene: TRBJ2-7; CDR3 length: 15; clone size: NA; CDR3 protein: CAISEPGQLHYEQYF; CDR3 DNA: TGTGCCATCAGTGAGCCAGGACAGCTACACTACGAGCAGTACTTC
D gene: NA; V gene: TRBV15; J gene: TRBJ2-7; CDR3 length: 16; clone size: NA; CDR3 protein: CATSRDLRGTNVEQYF; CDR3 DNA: TGTGCCACCAGCAGAGATCTGAGGGGGACTAATGTCGAGCAGTACTTC
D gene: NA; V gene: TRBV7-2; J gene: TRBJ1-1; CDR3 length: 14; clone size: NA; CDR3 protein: CASSLAGQNTEAFF; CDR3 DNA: TGTGCCAGCAGCTTAGCGGGGCAGAACACTGAAGCTTTCTTT
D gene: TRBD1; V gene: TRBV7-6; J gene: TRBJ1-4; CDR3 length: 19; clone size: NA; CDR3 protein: CASSLVATGTGSTNEKLFF; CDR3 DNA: TGTGCCAGCAGCTTAGTGGCTACCGGGACAGGGTCAACTAATGAAAAACTGTTTTTT
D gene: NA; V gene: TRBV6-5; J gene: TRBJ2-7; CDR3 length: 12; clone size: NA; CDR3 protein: CASSYQGGEQYF; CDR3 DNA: TGTGCCAGCAGTTACCAGGGGGGCGAGCAGTACTTC
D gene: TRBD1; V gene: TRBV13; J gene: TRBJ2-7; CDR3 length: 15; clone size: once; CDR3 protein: CASSSPTGQDYEQYF; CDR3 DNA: TGTGCCAGCAGCTCCCCCACGGGACAGGACTACGAGCAGTACTTC
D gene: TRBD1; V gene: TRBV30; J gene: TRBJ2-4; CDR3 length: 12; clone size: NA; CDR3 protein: CAWDRGENIQYF; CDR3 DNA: TGTGCCTGGGACAGGGGTGAGAACATTCAGTACTTC
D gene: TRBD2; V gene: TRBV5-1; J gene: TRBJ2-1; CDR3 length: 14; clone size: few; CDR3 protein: CASSSSGGYNEQFF; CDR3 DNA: TGCGCCAGCAGCTCGTCGGGAGGGTACAATGAGCAGTTCTTC
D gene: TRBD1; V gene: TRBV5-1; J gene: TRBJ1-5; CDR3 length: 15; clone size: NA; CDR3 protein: CASSLAQGPGQPQHF; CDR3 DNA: TGCGCCAGCAGCTTGGCACAGGGGCCGGGGCAGCCCCAGCATTTT
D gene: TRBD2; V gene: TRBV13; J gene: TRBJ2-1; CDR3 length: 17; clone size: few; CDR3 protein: CASSLGRGGGAYNEQFF; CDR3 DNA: TGTGCCAGCAGCTTAGGACGCGGGGGTGGGGCCTACAATGAGCAGTTCTTC
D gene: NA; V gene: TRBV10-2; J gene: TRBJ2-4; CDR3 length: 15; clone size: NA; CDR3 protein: CASSLIPGLKNIQYF; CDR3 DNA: TGCGCCAGCAGTTTAATTCCTGGGCTTAAAAACATTCAGTACTTC
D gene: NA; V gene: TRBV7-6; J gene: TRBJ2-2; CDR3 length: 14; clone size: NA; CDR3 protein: CASSFEPESGELFF; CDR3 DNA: TGTGCCAGCAGCTTTGAACCTGAGTCCGGGGAGCTGTTTTTT
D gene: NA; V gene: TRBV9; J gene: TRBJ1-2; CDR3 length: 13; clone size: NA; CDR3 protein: CASSAEGGAGYTF; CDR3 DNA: TGTGCCAGCAGCGCAGAGGGAGGGGCCGGCTACACCTTC
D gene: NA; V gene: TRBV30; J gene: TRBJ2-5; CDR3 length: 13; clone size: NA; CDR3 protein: CAWSYRAQETQYF; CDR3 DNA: TGTGCCTGGAGTTACAGGGCCCAAGAGACCCAGTACTTC
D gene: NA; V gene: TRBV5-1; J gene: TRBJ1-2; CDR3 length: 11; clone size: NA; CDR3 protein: CASSPGSGNTF; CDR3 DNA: TGCGCCAGCAGCCCCGGGTCCGGGAACACCTTC
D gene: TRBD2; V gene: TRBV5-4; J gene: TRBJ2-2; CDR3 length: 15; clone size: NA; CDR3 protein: CASSFLAGFTGELFF; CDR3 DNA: TGTGCCAGCAGCTTCCTAGCGGGATTCACCGGGGAGCTGTTTTTT
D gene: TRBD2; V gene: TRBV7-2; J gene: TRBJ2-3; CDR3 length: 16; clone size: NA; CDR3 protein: CASSLVGTSGTDTQYF; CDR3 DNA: TGTGCCAGCAGCTTAGTGGGGACTAGCGGGACAGATACGCAGTATTTT
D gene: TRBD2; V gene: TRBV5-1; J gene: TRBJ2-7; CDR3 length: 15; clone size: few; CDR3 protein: CASSPLPGGAYEQYF; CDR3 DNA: TGCGCCAGCAGCCCGCTCCCCGGGGGGGCCTACGAGCAGTACTTC
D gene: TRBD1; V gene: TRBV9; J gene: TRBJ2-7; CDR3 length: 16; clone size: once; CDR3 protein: CASSVAAGQGFYEQYF; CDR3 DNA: TGTGCCAGCAGCGTAGCAGCGGGACAGGGGTTCTACGAGCAGTACTTC
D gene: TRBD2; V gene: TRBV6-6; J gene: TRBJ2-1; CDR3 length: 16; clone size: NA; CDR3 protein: CASSVSGGAYYNEQFF; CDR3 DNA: TGTGCCAGCAGCGTTAGCGGGGGGGCGTACTACAATGAGCAGTTCTTC
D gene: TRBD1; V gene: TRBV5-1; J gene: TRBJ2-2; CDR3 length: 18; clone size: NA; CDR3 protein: CASSLASWGQVYTGELFF; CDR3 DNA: TGCGCCAGCAGCTTGGCCTCCTGGGGACAGGTTTACACCGGGGAGCTGTTTTTT
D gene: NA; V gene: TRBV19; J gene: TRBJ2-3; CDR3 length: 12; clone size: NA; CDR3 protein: CASSIYKDTQYF; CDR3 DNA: TGTGCCAGTAGTATTTATAAAGATACGCAGTATTTT
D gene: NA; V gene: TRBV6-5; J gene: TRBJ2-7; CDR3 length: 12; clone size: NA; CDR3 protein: CASSAETYEQYF; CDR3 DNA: TGTGCCAGCAGTGCGGAAACCTACGAGCAGTACTTC
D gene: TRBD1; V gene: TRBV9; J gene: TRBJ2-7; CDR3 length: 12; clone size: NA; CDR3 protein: CASSSRQGEQYF; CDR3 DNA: TGTGCCAGCAGCTCACGACAGGGCGAGCAGTACTTC
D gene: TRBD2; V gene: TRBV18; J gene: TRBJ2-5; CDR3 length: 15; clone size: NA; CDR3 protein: CASSPGLAGAETQYF; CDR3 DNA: TGTGCCAGCTCTCCGGGACTAGCGGGAGCAGAGACCCAGTACTTC
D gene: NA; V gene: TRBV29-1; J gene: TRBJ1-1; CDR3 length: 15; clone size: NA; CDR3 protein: CSVEDHGRKNTEAFF; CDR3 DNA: TGCAGCGTTGAAGATCATGGCAGGAAGAACACTGAAGCTTTCTTT
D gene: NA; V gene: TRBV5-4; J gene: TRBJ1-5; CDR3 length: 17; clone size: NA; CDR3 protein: CASSPNWNRESNQPQHF; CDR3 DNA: TGTGCCAGCAGCCCAAACTGGAACAGAGAAAGCAATCAGCCCCAGCATTTT
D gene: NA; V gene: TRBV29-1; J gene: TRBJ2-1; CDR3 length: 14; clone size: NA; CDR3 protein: CSVEAWGGQGEQFF; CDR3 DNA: TGCAGCGTTGAAGCCTGGGGGGGGCAGGGTGAGCAGTTCTTC
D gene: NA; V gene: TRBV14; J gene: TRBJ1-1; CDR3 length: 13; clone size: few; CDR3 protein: CASSQVKNTEAFF; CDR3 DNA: TGTGCCAGCAGCCAAGTAAAGAACACTGAAGCTTTCTTT
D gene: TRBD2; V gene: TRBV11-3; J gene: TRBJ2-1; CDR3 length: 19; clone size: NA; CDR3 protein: CASSLDRGGPGLAIDEQFF; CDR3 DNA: TGTGCCAGCAGCTTAGATCGCGGCGGACCGGGACTAGCGATCGATGAGCAGTTCTTC
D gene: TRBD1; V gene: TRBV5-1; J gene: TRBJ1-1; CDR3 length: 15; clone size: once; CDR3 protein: CASSQDRAMDTEAFF; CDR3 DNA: TGCGCCAGCAGCCAGGACAGGGCGATGGACACTGAAGCTTTCTTT